This TCR beta chain was retrieved from a study of blood T cells in healthy people across ages. Study at large: Capture via template switching afforded approximately one barcoded beta molecule per two T cells. General observations from the study: PBMCs left unsorted prevented a conclusive naive versus antigen-experienced comparison.

Note on this clonotype: Its antigen is still unknown.

The use of a sample-barcoded 5' primer and a J-beta primer mix characterized a second PCR of about 7 to 12 cycles. TCRdb reprocessed the 5' RACE reads with MiXCR, giving one entry per CDR3 protein. This table has 800,000 to 900,000 distinct CDR3 sequences, around two thirds appearing once. This sequence was found in a man aged 25-45 years in good health. The sample taken for sequencing was blood.

CDR3 residues: CASSKPPSGRPSEQFF. CDR3 coding DNA: TGTGCCAGCAGCAAGCCCCCCTCGGGACGACCGTCAGAGCAGTTCTTC. This chain connects TRBV7-9 to TRBJ2-1, with D perhaps being TRBD1 or TRBD2 (5 bases each). This CDR3 has 16 amino acids. Trimming removed 5 bases from V and 10 bases from J, with 24 bases in between. Germline V CDR1 and CDR2: SEHNR, FQNEAQ (reference sequence).